The 16 T cell receptor beta chains given below trace back to one sample, sequenced in a study of T cell responses to AZD1222 COVID-19 vaccine. Assay used: immunoSEQ multiplex PCR; TCRdb lists only in-frame clones, some missing. The sample lists about 120,000 clones, roughly nine tenths occurring once. Sequences were derived from peripheral blood, sampled 28 days after the second AZD1222 dose. The receptor source for this set is an adult who received the AZD1222 COVID-19 vaccine.

This clone was counted only a few times. This chain joins TRBV21-1 and TRBJ1-2; the table's D call TRBD1 went unverified against the DNA. TRBV21-1 is a known pseudogene. The CDR3 has 14 amino acids. CDR3: CASSRQGTHYGYTF. The DNA of the CDR3 is TGTGCCAGCAGCAGACAGGGGACCCACTATGGCTACACCTTC.

This chain connects TRBV7-9 to TRBJ2-2, with a possible D match to TRBD1 (6 bases). Per germline, CDR1 SEHNR and CDR2 FQNEAQ (reference sequence). CDR3 length: 18 amino acids. Deletions cut 2 bases from V and 4 bases from J, with 20 bases between. The DNA of the CDR3 is TGTGCCAGCAGCTTAACGCACAGGGTTCTGGATCCCACCGGGGAGCTGTTTTTT. This encodes CASSLTHRVLDPTGELFF.

The chain has TRBV6-1 and TRBJ1-6; 8 nucleotides agree with TRBD1. The CDR3 runs 17 residues. Trimming at V came to 2 bases and at J to 7 bases, leaving 10 bases not matched to a gene. Germline V gene sequence: CDR1 MNHNS, CDR2 SASEGT. This CDR3 is CASSEYSPGQANSPLHF. CDR3 DNA sequence: TGTGCCAGCAGTGAATATAGTCCGGGACAGGCAAATTCACCCCTCCACTTT.

The chain has TRBV5-7 and TRBJ1-1, with 8 bases lining up with TRBD1. TRBV5-7 has ORF status, its function being uncertain. With V trimmed by 0 bases and J by 0 bases, 10 bases remained unmatched. The CDR3 runs to 18 residues. The CDR3 here is CASSLAAGTGGMNTEAFF. The CDR3 coding sequence is TGTGCCAGCAGCTTGGCCGCGGGGACAGGAGGCATGAACACTGAAGCTTTCTTT.

The chain combines TRBV7-3 with TRBJ2-2; TRBD1 matches 7 bases. The junction had 3 bases not matched to a gene; V was cut back by 0 bases and J by 2 bases. Looked up from germline, CDR1 is SGHTA and CDR2 is FQGTGA. The CDR3 sequence is 16 residues long. The CDR3 DNA is TGTGCCAGCAGCTTAACCGGGACAGTTAACACCGGGGAGCTGTTTTTT. Encoded protein: CASSLTGTVNTGELFF.

This sequence joins TRBV4-2 and TRBJ1-3, with D possibly matching TRBD1 (5 bases). Germline values: CDR1 LGHNA, CDR2 YNFKEQ. Trimming stripped 0 bases from V and 0 bases from J, with 15 bases between. This CDR3 comprises 18 residues. CDR3 sequence reads: CASSQDRDSHRSGNTIYF. The CDR3 DNA sequence: TGTGCCAGCAGCCAAGACAGAGACAGCCACCGCTCTGGAAACACCATATATTTT.

The rearrangement links TRBV2 to TRBJ1-2; 7 bases fit TRBD1. This CDR3 is 17 amino acids long. Germline assignment: CDR1 SNHLY and CDR2 FYNNEI. Losses at the gene ends were 6 bases for V and 3 bases for J; bases not matched to a gene: 16. The CDR3 DNA reads TGTGCCAGCAGCCCAAACCCCCCTGAAGGGGGCGACTATGGCTACACCTTC. This gives the protein CASSPNPPEGGDYGYTF.

The V call is TRBV6-6, the J call TRBJ1-2; no firm D call. Per the germline V gene, CDR1 is MNHNY and CDR2 is SVGAGI (reference sequence). The CDR3 consists of 11 residues. Deletions cut 10 bases from V and 3 bases from J, with 9 bases between. The CDR3 DNA follows: TGTGCCATTCTTAGGGACTATGGCTACACCTTC. It encodes CAILRDYGYTF.

The chain links TRBV27 to TRBJ1-2, with no clear D. The germline gives CDR1 MNHEY, CDR2 SMNVEV (reference sequence). This CDR3 region has 12 residues. Trimming removed 4 bases at V and 8 bases at J, with 11 bases between. The CDR3, as DNA: TGTGCCAGCAGTTCCCACCCAGAAGGCTACACCTTC. Protein product: CASSSHPEGYTF.

CDR3 in amino acids: CASRETGGGQPQHF. CDR3 DNA: TGCGCCAGTAGAGAGACAGGGGGTGGTCAGCCCCAGCATTTT. The V call is TRBV4-1, the J call TRBJ1-5; 9 nucleotides agree with TRBD1. Germline CDR1 MGHRA, CDR2 YSYEKL. There are 14 residues in the CDR3. Trimming removed 9 bases from V and 6 bases from J; junction bases left unmatched: 9.

CDR3 region: CSATLRPGSNQPQHF. The CDR3 region has the DNA TGCAGCGCCACTTTGCGCCCGGGCAGCAATCAGCCCCAGCATTTT. The genes are TRBV29-1 and TRBJ1-5; D is ambiguous. The CDR3 contains 15 residues. Between the trimmed V and J ends, which lost 7 bases and 1 base, there was a span of 17 bases. Germline lookup yields CDR1 SQVTM and CDR2 ANQGSEA. Full variable domain (missing parts from reference TRBV29-1 and TRBJ1-5): SAVISQKPSRDICQRGTSLTIQCQVDSQVTMMFWYRQQPGQSLTLIATANQGSEATYESGFVIDKFPISRPNLTFSTLTVSNMSPEDSSIYLCSATLRPGSNQPQHFGDGTRLSIL.

V and J are TRBV3-1 (or the pseudogene TRBV3-2) and TRBJ1-4; D is unclear. The CDR3 extends over 15 amino acids. With 3 bases removed from V and 7 bases from J, the gap between germline ends came to 15 bases. CDR1 and CDR2 from the germline V gene are LGHDT and YNNKEL (reference sequence). The CDR3 region is CASSQNKGNGEKLFF. Here the CDR3 DNA reads TGTGCCAGCAGCCAGAACAAGGGTAACGGTGAAAAACTGTTTTTT.

The chain uses TRBV3-1 (or the pseudogene TRBV3-2) and TRBJ1-1, with unresolved D. V was pared by 1 base and J by 9 bases, with 12 bases between. The length of the CDR3 is 13 residues. Per germline, CDR1 LGHDT and CDR2 YNNKEL (reference sequence). The CDR3 DNA follows: TGTGCCAGCAGCCAAGGGCAGGTTTTTCAAGCTTTCTTT. This translates into CASSQGQVFQAFF.

The chain uses TRBV27 and TRBJ1-2; 7 bases are a match to TRBD1. CDR1 MNHEY and CDR2 SMNVEV come from the germline V gene (reference sequence). The CDR3 length is 14 residues. The ends lost 6 bases at V and 8 bases at J; junction bases unmatched: 12. The CDR3 nucleotides are TGTGCCAGCAGCCGAGCCGGGACAGCTGGGGGCTACACCTTC. Residues: CASSRAGTAGGYTF.

The gene calls are TRBV4-1 and TRBJ1-5; D ambiguous. Germline V gene sequence: CDR1 MGHRA, CDR2 YSYEKL. This CDR3 contains 13 residues. Deletions cut 0 bases from V and 5 bases from J, with 5 bases between. The CDR3 loop is CASSQDRYQPQHF. The CDR3 nucleotides read TGCGCCAGCAGCCAAGATCGGTATCAGCCCCAGCATTTT.

This chain uses TRBV6-5 with TRBJ1-2; TRBD1 is a possible D gene (6 bases). CDR1 is MNHEY, CDR2 SVGAGI, per germline. The CDR3 contains 14 residues. V lost 6 bases to trimming and J lost 8 bases, with 19 bases between them. CDR3 amino acids: CASSQGDRMRGYTF. The CDR3 nucleotides read TGTGCCAGCAGCCAAGGAGACAGGATGCGCGGCTACACCTTC.